This T cell receptor beta chain was sequenced in a study of identical twins. A universal primer site arose from template switching, and cDNA bore unique molecular identifiers. Each CDR3 protein is one row after TCRdb ran MiXCR on the 5' RACE reads. Of more than 1.5 million distinct CDR3 sequences in the sample, 25% to 35% are singletons; the top ten hold 0.25% to 0.3%. The study's findings and limits: Models underestimated how often monozygotic twins shared out-of-frame TCR alpha. Beta out-of-frame sequences displayed a weaker excess of sharing between twins. Its conclusions, products of cross-sectional statistical analysis, did not come from following the same donors.

Points on this clonotype: Its antigen is not identified.

The germline V gene has CDR1 SQVTM and CDR2 ANQGSEA. Trimming took 7 bases from V and 5 from J, leaving 14 bases between them. The CDR3 runs 12 residues. The rearrangement joins TRBV29-1 to TRBJ1-2; D gene ambiguous. Sequenced sample: cord blood. This TCR was recovered from a newborn girl in good health. The chain's CDR3 is CSALRRLYGYTF. In DNA, the CDR3 is TGCAGCGCGCTGAGGAGGCTTTATGGCTACACCTTC.